This T cell receptor (beta chain) was profiled in a study of cytomegalovirus exposure and HLA in healthy donors. Trimming left V 6 bases short and J 1 base short, with 19 bases between. Germline assignment: CDR1 MDHEN and CDR2 SYDVKM. The CDR3 spans 16 residues. The PCR was carried out with 60 Vbeta primers and 13 Jbeta primers. Here immunoSEQ multiplex PCR was the method, and the copy in TCRdb shows in-frame clones only, minus some. The table has fewer than 200,000 clones, about four fifths seen once; the top ten hold 0.75% to 0.9%. The sample taken for sequencing was PBMCs. The chain combines TRBV28 with TRBJ2-7, with D possibly being TRBD2 (6 bases). The TCR originated in a woman aged 18-35 years in good health and CMV-seronegative. The CDR3 sequence: CASSLALSSASYEQYF. The CDR3, as DNA: TGTGCCAGCAGCCTTGCCCTATCTAGCGCTTCCTACGAGCAGTACTTC. Full variable domain (remainder filled in from reference TRBV28 and TRBJ2-7): DVKVTQSSRYLVKRTGEKVFLECVQDMDHENMFWYRQDPGLGLRLIYFSYDVKMKEKGDIPEGYSVSREKKERFSLILESASTNQTSMYLCASSLALSSASYEQYFGPGTRLTVT.